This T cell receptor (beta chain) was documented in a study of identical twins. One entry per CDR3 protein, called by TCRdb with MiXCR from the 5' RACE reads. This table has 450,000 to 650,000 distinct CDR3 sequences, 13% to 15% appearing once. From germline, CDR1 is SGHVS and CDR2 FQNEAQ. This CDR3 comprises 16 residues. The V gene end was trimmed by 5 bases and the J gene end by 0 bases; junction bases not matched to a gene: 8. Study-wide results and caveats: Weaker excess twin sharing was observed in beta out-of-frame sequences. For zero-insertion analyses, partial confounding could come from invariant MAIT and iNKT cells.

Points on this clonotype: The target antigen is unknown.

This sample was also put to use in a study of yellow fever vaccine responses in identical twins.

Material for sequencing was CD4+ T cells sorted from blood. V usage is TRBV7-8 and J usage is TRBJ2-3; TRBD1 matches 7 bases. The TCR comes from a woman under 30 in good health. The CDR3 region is CASSPRTGRSTDTQYF. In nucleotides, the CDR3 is TGTGCCAGCAGCCCGAGGACAGGTCGTAGCACAGATACGCAGTATTTT.